The 5 T cell receptor beta chains reported below all come from one sample, sequenced in a study of T cells after posttransplantation cyclophosphamide. Measured with immunoSEQ multiplex PCR; TCRdb has only the in-frame clones, and not every one. This sample carries tens of thousands of clones, roughly 82% of them seen once, and the ten largest clones take around 6.9%. Sequenced sample: PBMCs. These receptors were collected from a woman aged 55-70 years with a blood cancer, CMV-positive, and with a related stem cell donor.

The genes are TRBV18 and TRBJ2-5, with 7 bases identical to TRBD1. The CDR3 loop spans 15 amino acids. CDR1 is KGHSH, CDR2 LQKENI, per germline. V was clipped by 0 bases and J by 3 bases; unmatched bases: 4. The CDR3 is CASSPPGRGKETQYF. Here the CDR3 DNA reads TGTGCCAGCTCACCACCCGGCAGGGGGAAAGAGACCCAGTACTTC. The full variable domain, with the rest looked up from reference TRBV18 and TRBJ2-5, is NAGVMQNPRHLVRRRGQEARLRCSPMKGHSHVYWYRQLPEEGLKFMVYLQKENIIDESGMPKERFSAEFPKEGPSILRIQQVVRGDSAAYFCASSPPGRGKETQYFGPGTRLLVL.

V is TRBV19 and J is TRBJ1-2; 8 nucleotides agree with TRBD1. J lost 4 bases, V lost 2 bases, and 0 bases had no gene match. The CDR3 loop spans 13 amino acids. The germline V gene encodes CDR1 LNHDA and CDR2 SQIVND (reference sequence). Written as DNA, the CDR3 is TGTGCCAGTAGTATACAGGGGGCCTATGGCTACACCTTC. Its protein is CASSIQGAYGYTF.

This chain links TRBV7-6 with TRBJ2-2; TRBD2 matches 13 bases. With 5 bases clipped from V and 4 bases from J, the junction kept 4 bases outside the gene matches. In germline, CDR1 is SGHVS, CDR2 FNYEAQ. This CDR3 has 16 amino acids. The CDR3 coding sequence is TGTGCCAGCAGCATCAGGACTAGCGGGAGCACCGGGGAGCTGTTTTTT. It encodes CASSIRTSGSTGELFF.

J is TRBJ2-1 and V is TRBV5-6; a weak D match, TRBD1 (5 bases). This CDR3 comprises 16 residues. V was pared by 0 bases and J by 0 bases, with 10 bases between. Germline V gene lookup returns CDR1 SGHDT and CDR2 YYEEEE. The CDR3 DNA reads as TGTGCCAGCAGCTTGGAGGGGAAAACCTCCTACAATGAGCAGTTCTTC. Protein product: CASSLEGKTSYNEQFF.

The DNA for the CDR3 is TGTGCCAGCAGCGCCAGCTCTGGGGCCAACGTCCTGACTTTC. It yields the protein CASSASSGANVLTF. The chain joins TRBV7-2 to TRBJ2-6; D ambiguous. Germline CDR1 SGHTA, CDR2 FQGNSA. V gave up 5 bases and J gave up 0 bases, with 5 bases separating them. CDR3 length: 14 amino acids.